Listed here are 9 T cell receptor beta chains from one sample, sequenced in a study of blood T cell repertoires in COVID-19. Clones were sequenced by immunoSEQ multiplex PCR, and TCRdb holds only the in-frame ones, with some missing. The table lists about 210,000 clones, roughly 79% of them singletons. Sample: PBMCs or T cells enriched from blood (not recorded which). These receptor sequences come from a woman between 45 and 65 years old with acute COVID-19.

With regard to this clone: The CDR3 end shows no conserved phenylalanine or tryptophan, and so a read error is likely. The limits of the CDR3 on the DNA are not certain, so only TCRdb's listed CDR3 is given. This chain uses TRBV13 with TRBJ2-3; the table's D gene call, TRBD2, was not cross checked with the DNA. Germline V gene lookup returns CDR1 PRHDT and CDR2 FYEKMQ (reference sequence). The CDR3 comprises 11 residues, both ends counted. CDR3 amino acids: CASSSGLAGGI.

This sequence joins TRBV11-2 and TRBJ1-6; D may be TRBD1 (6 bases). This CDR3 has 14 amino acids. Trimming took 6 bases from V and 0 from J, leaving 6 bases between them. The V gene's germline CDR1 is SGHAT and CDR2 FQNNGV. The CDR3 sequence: CASRDSSYNSPLHF. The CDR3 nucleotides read TGTGCCAGCAGGGACAGCTCCTATAATTCACCCCTCCACTTT.

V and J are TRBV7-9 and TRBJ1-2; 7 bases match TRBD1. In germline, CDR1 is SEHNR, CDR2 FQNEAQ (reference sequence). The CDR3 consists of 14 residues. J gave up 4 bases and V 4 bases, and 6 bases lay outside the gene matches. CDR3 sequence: CASSWGDSGYGYTF. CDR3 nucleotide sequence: TGTGCCAGCAGCTGGGGGGACAGTGGCTATGGCTACACCTTC.

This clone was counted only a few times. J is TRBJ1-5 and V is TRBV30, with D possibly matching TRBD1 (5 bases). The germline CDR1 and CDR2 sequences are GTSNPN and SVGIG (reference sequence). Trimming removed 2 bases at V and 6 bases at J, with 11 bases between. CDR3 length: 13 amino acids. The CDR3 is CAWSSSGAQPQHF. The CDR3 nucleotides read TGTGCCTGGAGTTCAAGTGGGGCTCAGCCCCAGCATTTT.

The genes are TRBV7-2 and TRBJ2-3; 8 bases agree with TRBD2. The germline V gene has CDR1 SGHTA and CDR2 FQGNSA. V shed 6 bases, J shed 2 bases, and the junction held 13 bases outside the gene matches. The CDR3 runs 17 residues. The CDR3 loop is CASSFRGAGDITDTQYF. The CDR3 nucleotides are TGTGCCAGCAGTTTCCGGGGAGCGGGAGATATCACAGATACGCAGTATTTT.

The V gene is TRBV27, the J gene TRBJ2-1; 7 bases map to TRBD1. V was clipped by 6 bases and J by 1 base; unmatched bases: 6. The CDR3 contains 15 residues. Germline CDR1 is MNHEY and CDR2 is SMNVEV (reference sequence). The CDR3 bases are TGTGCCAGCAGAGTAAAACAGGGGTCCTACAATGAGCAGTTCTTC. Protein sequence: CASRVKQGSYNEQFF.

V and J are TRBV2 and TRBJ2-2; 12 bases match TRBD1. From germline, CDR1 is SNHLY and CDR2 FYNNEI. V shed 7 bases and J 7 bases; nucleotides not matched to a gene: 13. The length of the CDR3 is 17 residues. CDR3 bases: TGTGCCAGCACGGGACAGGGGGCTAGTGGTTCACTCGGGGAGCTGTTTTTT. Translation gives CASTGQGASGSLGELFF.

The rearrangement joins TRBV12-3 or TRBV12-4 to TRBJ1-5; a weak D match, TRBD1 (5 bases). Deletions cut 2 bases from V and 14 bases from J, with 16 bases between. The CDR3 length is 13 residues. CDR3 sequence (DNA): TGTGCCAGCAGTTTAAGGGAGGGACGGGAAGAGCATTTT. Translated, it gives CASSLREGREEHF.

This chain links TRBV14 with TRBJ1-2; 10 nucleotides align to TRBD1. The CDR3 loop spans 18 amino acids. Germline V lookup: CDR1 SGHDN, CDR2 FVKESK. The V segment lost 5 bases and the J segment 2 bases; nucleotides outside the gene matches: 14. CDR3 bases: TGTGCCAGCAGCTCACCACATCCCGGACAGGGGGAGAACTATGGCTACACCTTC. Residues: CASSSPHPGQGENYGYTF. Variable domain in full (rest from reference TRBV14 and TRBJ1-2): EAGVTQFPSHSVIEKGQTVTLRCDPISGHDNLYWYRRVMGKEIKFLLHFVKESKQDESGMPNNRFLAERTGGTYSTLKVQPAELEDSGVYFCASSSPHPGQGENYGYTFGSGTRLTVV.